Described below is a single T cell receptor (beta chain) sequence and its context. Many counts were recorded for this clonotype. No antigen is known for it. Base qualities are not provided; no much larger clone lies one nucleotide away. According to the study, the label for this sample's treatment or condition signals: allogeneic hematopoietic cell transplantation with graft depleted of TCRalphabeta T cells and CD19 B cells. The transplant recipients were children given TCRalphabeta/CD19-depleted allogeneic hematopoietic cell grafts. Library preparation was by PCR. The reads were generated on an Illumina HiSeq 2500. Molecular barcoding was employed in the preparation of TCR libraries, with unique molecular identifiers being used to normalize TCRbeta repertoire quantification. TCRdb handled the public reads itself, with Q25 trimming in fastp and clone calling in MiXCR, and kept productive beta chains. Every CDR3 protein is listed once, alongside the most common genes and DNA of its rows. The sample contains roughly 74,000 distinct CDR3 sequences, less than 20% of them found a single time. The ten top clones hold about 54% of the sample.

V loses 0 bases of germline sequence and J loses 5 bases, and the interval between the two ends is 11 bases. From the cysteine up to the phenylalanine, the CDR3 has a length of 14 residues. The entry retains the CDR3 DNA only, 42 bases that are in frame from base 1. Per the germline V gene, SGHRS is the CDR1 and YFSETQ is the CDR2. The data originate from a study of T-cell reconstitution after alpha-beta-depleted transplantation in children (TCRdb year 2016). For the wider study: Using TCR repertoire profiling, the study quantitatively followed how T-cell immune reconstitution unfolded in children after TCRalphabeta/CD19-depleted allogeneic hematopoietic cell transplantation. What the research found in general, with its limitations: In some patients, the high TCRbeta diversity seen at day 60 was put down to recipient T cells and intrathymic progenitors that had survived conditioning. About two months after transplant, the apparently early recovery of alphabetaT-cell counts reportedly depended on just several hundred clones that had expanded rapidly and came from non-depleted graft cells. Over subsequent months, a decline in hyperexpanded clone frequencies was noted, and after one year, T-cell counts and TCRbeta diversity were mostly ascribed to newly produced T cells.

This TCR derives from a male patient aged 2-15 years who had a stem cell transplant for acute lymphoblastic leukemia, so the T cells may come from the graft donor. The rearranged chain carries TRBV5-1 and TRBJ1-1; TRBD1 might be the D gene, on 5 matching bases. Sequenced material: PBMCs, mostly from graft donor cells, taken 360 days after TCRalphabeta/CD19-depleted stem cell transplant. The nucleotides read TGCGCCAGCAGCTTGGGAGGCAGGGCGACTGAAGCTTTCTTT. It specifies CASSLGGRATEAFF.